The 24 T cell receptor beta chains given below trace back to one sample, sequenced in a study of T cells after posttransplantation cyclophosphamide. Method: immunoSEQ multiplex PCR; TCRdb's copy keeps in-frame clones and lacks some. The table has 10,000 to 13,000 clones, 85% to 95% seen once. Sequencing was performed on naive CD8+ T cells sorted from PBMCs. Receptors originate from a man between 25 and 39 years old in good health and a related stem cell transplant donor.

The chain recombines TRBV7-3 with TRBJ1-2; 12 bases map to TRBD1. V gave up 4 bases and J gave up 4 bases; unmatched junction bases: 10. The CDR3 runs to 17 residues. The V gene's germline CDR1 is SGHTA and CDR2 FQGTGA. The CDR3 loop reads CASSSVPGQGAGYGYTF. CDR3 coding DNA: TGTGCCAGCAGCTCCGTCCCGGGACAGGGGGCGGGCTATGGCTACACCTTC.

The rearrangement joins TRBV6-6 to TRBJ1-2, with 7 bases identical to TRBD1. CDR3 size: 16 residues. With 0 bases clipped from V and 8 bases from J, the junction kept 12 bases outside the gene matches. Germline V lookup: CDR1 MNHNY, CDR2 SVGAGI (reference sequence). The CDR3 protein is CASSYSGADRTEGYTF. As DNA, the CDR3 is TGTGCCAGCAGTTACTCGGGGGCGGACAGGACAGAAGGCTACACCTTC.

The J gene is TRBJ1-2, the V gene TRBV9, with D perhaps TRBD1 (5 bases). This CDR3 has 16 residues. Germline CDR1 and CDR2: SGDLS and YYNGEE. Trimming removed 0 bases from V and 5 bases from J, with 17 bases in between. The CDR3 here is CASSVARESGDYGYTF. The CDR3 region has the DNA TGTGCCAGCAGCGTAGCTCGGGAGTCGGGGGATTATGGCTACACCTTC.

The chain uses TRBV21-1 and TRBJ2-4; the table assigns TRBD1, which was not confirmed against the DNA. TRBV21-1 is annotated as a pseudogene. This CDR3 is 17 amino acids long. The CDR3 here is CASSPRPDRGPKNIQYF. For the CDR3, the DNA is TGTGCCAGCAGCCCCCGCCCGGACAGGGGACCCAAAAACATTCAGTACTTC.

V and J are TRBV7-9 and TRBJ2-7; 9 bases agree with TRBD1. Germline values: CDR1 SEHNR, CDR2 FQNEAQ (reference sequence). V lost 5 bases, J lost 4 bases, and 6 bases stayed unmatched. The CDR3 loop spans 14 amino acids. In DNA, the CDR3 is TGTGCCAGCAGCCGAGGGACAGGGATTTACGAGCAGTACTTC. Translated, it gives CASSRGTGIYEQYF.

V usage is TRBV19 and J usage is TRBJ2-7; tentative D call: TRBD2 (6 bases). The V end lost 4 bases, the J end lost 3 bases, and 16 bases lay between the germline ends. The CDR3 spans 15 residues. Germline assignment: CDR1 LNHDA and CDR2 SQIVND (reference sequence). CDR3 DNA: TGTGCCAGTAGTACCTTCGGGGGAATGGGCTACGAGCAGTACTTC. This translates into CASSTFGGMGYEQYF.

This chain links TRBV7-2 with TRBJ1-1, with 7 bases that match TRBD1. The CDR3 sequence is 13 residues long. After removal of 6 bases from V and 5 bases from J, the junction contained 6 bases not matched to a gene. Germline CDR1 SGHTA, CDR2 FQGNSA. CDR3 amino acids: CASRGQYLTEAFF. CDR3 DNA sequence: TGTGCCAGCAGGGGACAGTATTTGACTGAAGCTTTCTTT.

This clone was seen only once. The chain couples TRBV10-3 to TRBJ1-5; a weak D match, TRBD1 (5 bases). V was clipped by 3 bases and J by 7 bases, with 10 bases between them. The CDR3 loop spans 13 amino acids. In germline, CDR1 is ENHRY, CDR2 SYGVKD. The CDR3 here is CAISDVRVQPQHF. The CDR3 region has the DNA TGTGCCATCAGTGACGTCAGGGTCCAGCCCCAGCATTTT.

This chain connects TRBV28 to TRBJ1-5; D is possibly TRBD1 (5 bases). The CDR3 is 15 amino acids. Germline CDR1 and CDR2: MDHEN and SYDVKM. The V and J ends lost 5 bases and 3 bases respectively, with 14 bases between them. The CDR3 spells CASSPSGENNQPQHF. In DNA, the CDR3 is TGTGCCAGCAGTCCGTCGGGGGAAAACAATCAGCCCCAGCATTTT.

Only one count was recorded for this clone. The chain couples TRBV27 to TRBJ2-6; D may be TRBD1 (5 bases). The V and J ends lost 3 bases and 2 bases respectively, with 8 bases between them. This CDR3 has 15 amino acids. Germline loops: CDR1 MNHEY, CDR2 SMNVEV (reference sequence). CDR3 protein: CASSFVGAGANVLTF. DNA for the CDR3: TGTGCCAGCAGTTTCGTAGGGGCTGGGGCCAACGTCCTGACTTTC.

The V and J genes are TRBV5-1 and TRBJ2-7; D not certain. Trimming shortened V by 4 bases and J by 0 bases, and 20 bases separated the two germline ends. Germline V gives CDR1 SGHRS, CDR2 YFSETQ. This CDR3 is built from 17 residues. The CDR3 sequence: CASSPSGGISVSYEQYF. DNA for the CDR3: TGCGCCAGCAGCCCCTCCGGCGGAATCTCCGTCTCCTACGAGCAGTACTTC.

The gene calls are TRBV6-5 and TRBJ1-4; possible D gene TRBD1, 6 bases. The germline CDR1 and CDR2 sequences are MNHEY and SVGAGI. The CDR3 covers 14 residues. Trimming left V 7 bases short and J 6 bases short, with 15 bases between. CDR3 in DNA: TGTGCCAGCAAATACAGGGAGTTAGATGAAAAACTGTTTTTT. Protein product: CASKYRELDEKLFF.

The J gene is TRBJ1-5, the V gene TRBV27; D gene unclear. V was clipped by 3 bases and J by 6 bases, with 12 bases between them. This CDR3 region has 14 residues. Germline V gene sequence: CDR1 MNHEY, CDR2 SMNVEV (reference sequence). CDR3 amino acids: CASSFLGLGQPQHF. The CDR3 region has the DNA TGTGCCAGCAGTTTCTTGGGCTTGGGTCAGCCCCAGCATTTT.

The J gene is TRBJ2-7, the V gene TRBV4-3, with 9 nucleotides matching TRBD1. Per germline, CDR1 LGHNA and CDR2 YSLEER. The J segment lost 4 bases and the V segment lost 4 bases, leaving 8 bases of the junction unmatched. This CDR3 has 15 amino acids. CDR3 in amino acids: CASSRDPGQGYEQYF. CDR3 sequence (DNA): TGCGCCAGCAGCCGAGATCCGGGACAGGGTTACGAGCAGTACTTC.

In DNA form, the CDR3 reads TGTGCCAGCAGCCCCCGACAGGAAACTAACTATGGCTACACCTTC. Protein product: CASSPRQETNYGYTF. The chain has TRBV5-8 and TRBJ1-2, with TRBD1 as a possible D gene (6 bases). This CDR3 is 15 amino acids long. The V and J ends lost 4 bases and 0 bases respectively, with 13 bases between them. Per germline, CDR1 SGHTS and CDR2 YDEGEE.

This chain joins TRBV9 and TRBJ1-1; weak D call: TRBD1 (6 bases). The CDR3 has 14 residues. Trimming took 7 bases from V and 5 from J, leaving 18 bases between them. Germline assignment: CDR1 SGDLS and CDR2 YYNGEE. CDR3 sequence reads: CASAGGGGGTEAFF. The CDR3 DNA reads TGTGCCAGCGCCGGGGGGGGAGGGGGAACTGAAGCTTTCTTT.

The chain links TRBV2 to TRBJ2-5, with D tentatively TRBD1 (6 bases). Germline assignment: CDR1 SNHLY and CDR2 FYNNEI. The CDR3 runs to 16 residues. Trimming shortened V by 0 bases and J by 1 base, and 12 bases separated the two germline ends. CDR3 sequence (DNA): TGTGCCAGCAGTGAAGCCCCGCAGGGGTTCCAAGAGACCCAGTACTTC. Translated: CASSEAPQGFQETQYF.

This rearrangement joins TRBV29-1 to TRBJ1-1; tentatively, D is TRBD1 (5 bases). The CDR3 loop spans 13 amino acids. CDR1 and CDR2 from the germline V gene are SQVTM and ANQGSEA. The V end was cut by 7 bases, the J end by 0 bases, with 12 bases between. In DNA, the CDR3 is TGCAGCGCCGAGGGACTTATGAACACTGAAGCTTTCTTT. Translation gives CSAEGLMNTEAFF.

In this sample, this clone turned up once. The chain recombines TRBV7-9 with TRBJ1-2; TRBD1 aligns across 7 bases. CDR1 and CDR2 from the germline V gene are SEHNR and FQNEAQ (reference sequence). V lost 1 base to trimming and J lost 8 bases; unmatched junction nucleotides: 10. CDR3 size: 15 residues. The DNA for the CDR3 is TGTGCCAGCAGCTTAGGGGGACAGTCCCTTACGGGCTACACCTTC. As protein: CASSLGGQSLTGYTF.

This clone appeared once. The chain recombines TRBV7-2 with TRBJ2-7, with 10 bases that match TRBD1. The CDR3 length is 14 residues. V lost 1 base, J lost 7 bases, and 4 bases stayed unmatched. Per germline, CDR1 SGHTA and CDR2 FQGNSA. The CDR3 DNA is TGTGCCAGCAGCTTAGAGGGACAGGGGTTGGAGCAGTACTTC. Residues: CASSLEGQGLEQYF.

The chain links TRBV27 to TRBJ2-6; TRBD2 aligns across 7 bases. CDR1 is MNHEY, CDR2 SMNVEV, per germline (reference sequence). J lost 0 bases, V lost 1 base, and 3 bases had no gene match. The CDR3 covers 17 residues. CDR3: CASSLYGRASGANVLTF. CDR3 DNA: TGTGCCAGCAGTTTATATGGGAGGGCCTCTGGGGCCAACGTCCTGACTTTC.

This sequence joins TRBV6-6 and TRBJ2-1; 7 bases line up with TRBD2. CDR1 is MNHNY and CDR2 is SVGAGI in the germline V gene (reference sequence). V lost 6 bases, J lost 6 bases, and 14 bases stayed unmatched. CDR3 length equals 16 residues. In DNA, the CDR3 is TGTGCCAGCAGCCCCATGGTGGGCGGGGGAGGCAATGAGCAGTTCTTC. Translation: CASSPMVGGGGNEQFF.

This chain's CDR3 is CASSPQGSNYGYTF. The CDR3 DNA reads as TGTGCCAGCAGCCCACAGGGGTCTAACTATGGCTACACCTTC. The chain recombines TRBV6-5 with TRBJ1-2; 7 nucleotides align to TRBD1. The CDR3 length is 14 residues. The germline V gene has CDR1 MNHEY and CDR2 SVGAGI. The J segment lost 0 bases and the V segment lost 6 bases, leaving 4 bases of the junction unmatched.

The chain couples TRBV7-2 to TRBJ2-7; TRBD1 aligns across 7 bases. The J segment lost 3 bases and the V segment lost 1 base, leaving 3 bases of the junction unmatched. Germline CDR1 reads SGHTA; CDR2 reads FQGNSA. The CDR3 length is 14 residues. The CDR3 reads CASSLGQGFYEQYF. The CDR3, as DNA: TGTGCCAGCAGCTTAGGACAGGGCTTCTACGAGCAGTACTTC.